A single sample is the source of the 28 T cell receptor beta chains below, sequenced in a study of T cells expressing NK-cell markers. With the 5' RACE reads reprocessed, TCRdb shows one record per CDR3 protein and no DNA. Its table records some 300,000 distinct CDR3 sequences. Input material: blood T cells: a sorted CD56 or NKG2C T cell subset, CD4+ or CD8+ T cells, or bulk PBMC T cells (not recorded which). These receptor sequences come from a man aged 18 to 30 in good health.

The rearrangement links TRBV12-3 or TRBV12-4 to TRBJ1-5; the D call from TCRdb, TRBD1, cannot be confirmed without DNA. The CDR3 has 16 residues. CDR3 region: CASSLALGGVNQPQHF.

J is TRBJ1-3 and V is TRBV28; TCRdb picks TRBD1, but there is no DNA to check that call. There are 13 residues in the CDR3. Germline values: CDR1 MDHEN, CDR2 SYDVKM. The CDR3 reads CASHTGSGGTIYF.

The V gene is TRBV12-3 or TRBV12-4, the J gene TRBJ1-6. The CDR3 is made up of 12 amino acids. CDR3 loop: CASSSAGPPLHF.

The gene calls are TRBV4-3 and TRBJ2-7; lacking DNA, the TRBD1 call made by TCRdb goes unchecked. The CDR3 covers 14 residues. In germline, CDR1 is LGHNA, CDR2 YSLEER. This chain's CDR3 is CASSHTGDTYEQYF.

This sequence joins TRBV12-3 or TRBV12-4 and TRBJ2-1; absent DNA, TCRdb's TRBD2 call cannot be checked. This CDR3 is 15 amino acids long. This CDR3 reads CASSFGAGGVNEQFF.

The chain is built from TRBV6-1 and TRBJ1-2; checking the TCRdb D call of TRBD1 is not possible without DNA. This CDR3 is built from 15 residues. Germline loops: CDR1 MNHNS, CDR2 SASEGT. This CDR3 is CASSRLGGSPWGYTF.

The chain uses TRBV24-1 and TRBJ2-2; there is no DNA to check the TCRdb D call of TRBD1. Germline assignment: CDR1 KGHDR and CDR2 SFDVKD. The CDR3 totals 14 residues. The CDR3 here is CATSPGLNTGELFF.

The chain is built from TRBV4-1 and TRBJ2-1; there is no DNA to check the TCRdb D call of TRBD1. From germline, CDR1 is MGHRA and CDR2 YSYEKL. There are 14 residues in the CDR3. The CDR3 sequence is CASSQLPHYNEQFF.

This rearrangement joins TRBV3-1 to TRBJ1-6. This CDR3 is built from 14 residues. CDR1 is LGHDT and CDR2 is YNNKEL in the germline V gene (reference sequence). CDR3 loop: CASSQGTGRSPLHF.

The gene calls are TRBV4-2 and TRBJ2-1; TCRdb proposes TRBD2, but this gene call is untestable without DNA. This CDR3 contains 18 residues. Germline-derived CDR1 and CDR2 are LGHNA and YNFKEQ. The CDR3 spells CASSQEGLALSSYNEQFF.

The chain uses TRBV11-1 and TRBJ2-3; lacking DNA, the TRBD1 call made by TCRdb goes unchecked. This CDR3 region has 17 residues. CDR1 is SGHAT and CDR2 is FQDESV in the germline V gene (reference sequence). CDR3 loop: CASSLATGGFSTDTQYF.

The chain couples TRBV12-3 or TRBV12-4 to TRBJ2-7; TCRdb returns TRBD1, unconfirmable since there is no DNA. The CDR3 runs to 16 residues. The chain's CDR3 is CASSPGGRRPFHEQYF.

This chain links TRBV12-3 or TRBV12-4 with TRBJ1-1; TCRdb's D call, TRBD1, is unchecked because there is no DNA. This CDR3 has 15 residues. The CDR3 loop reads CASSLEGRVTTEAFF.

CDR3 in amino acids: CSVEIVAGDNEQFF. The V call is TRBV29-1, the J call TRBJ2-1; TCRdb designates TRBD2, a call that cannot be tested without DNA. This CDR3 is 14 amino acids long. Germline V gives CDR1 SQVTM, CDR2 ANQGSEA.

The V call is TRBV4-1, the J call TRBJ1-3. CDR3 length: 15 residues. Germline-derived CDR1 and CDR2 are MGHRA and YSYEKL. CDR3: CASSQGRDSGNTIYF.

The chain couples TRBV11-2 to TRBJ2-1; TCRdb indicates TRBD2, and absent DNA this call remains unverified. CDR3 size: 11 residues. Per the germline V gene, CDR1 is SGHAT and CDR2 is FQNNGV. The CDR3 here is CASSLGGREFF. Drawing the rest from reference TRBV11-2 and TRBJ2-1, the complete variable domain is EAGVAQSPRYKIIEKRQSVAFWCNPISGHATLYWYQQILGQGPKLLIQFQNNGVVDDSQLPKDRFSAERLKGVDSTLKIQPAKLEDSAVYLCASSLGGREFFGPGTRLTVL.

The rearrangement uses TRBV25-1 and TRBJ2-3; there is no DNA to check the TCRdb D call of TRBD2. The CDR3 is 14 residues long. CDR1 is MGHDK, CDR2 SYGVNS, per germline. The CDR3 sequence: CASRSGRSTDTQYF.

The rearrangement links TRBV29-1 to TRBJ1-2; TCRdb proposes TRBD1, but this gene call is untestable without DNA. This CDR3 has 12 residues. The germline CDR1 and CDR2 sequences are SQVTM and ANQGSEA. CDR3 protein: CSVSDRGRGYTF.

The V gene is TRBV6-2 or TRBV6-3, the J gene TRBJ2-2; TCRdb gives TRBD1 as the D gene, but with no DNA this cannot be confirmed. CDR1 is MNHEY, CDR2 SVGEGT, per germline. The CDR3 totals 15 residues. This CDR3 reads CASENTKLGTPGLFF.

This sequence joins TRBV6-5 and TRBJ1-1. The CDR3 is made up of 13 amino acids. From germline, CDR1 is MNHEY and CDR2 SVGAGI. This CDR3 reads CASTLDGGTEAFF.

The rearrangement links TRBV24-1 to TRBJ2-2; TCRdb designates TRBD1, a call that cannot be tested without DNA. This CDR3 comprises 15 residues. Germline CDR1 is KGHDR and CDR2 is SFDVKD. The CDR3 sequence: CATSDAGTNTGELFF.

The chain is built from TRBV5-1 and TRBJ2-5; TCRdb proposes TRBD1, but this gene call is untestable without DNA. Germline assignment: CDR1 SGHRS and CDR2 YFSETQ. The CDR3 is 15 residues long. CDR3 sequence reads: CASSWGQGKSETQYF.

The gene calls are TRBV7-2 and TRBJ2-3; TCRdb's D call, TRBD1, is unchecked because there is no DNA. CDR3 length equals 15 residues. From germline, CDR1 is SGHTA and CDR2 FQGNSA. CDR3 residues: CASSKGAGVTDTQYF.

The J gene is TRBJ1-2, the V gene TRBV15; TCRdb indicates TRBD1, and absent DNA this call remains unverified. The CDR3 is 16 amino acids. Germline loops: CDR1 LNHNV, CDR2 YYDKDF (reference sequence). The chain's CDR3 is CATSRGGQGEGYGYTF.

The chain is built from TRBV20-1 and TRBJ2-5; the TCRdb call, TRBD2, lacks DNA for checking. This CDR3 comprises 15 residues. Looked up from germline, CDR1 is DFQATT and CDR2 is SNEGSKA (reference sequence). CDR3 region: CSAQGLAGDGETQYF.

The V gene is TRBV10-3, the J gene TRBJ2-5; TCRdb designates TRBD1, a call that cannot be tested without DNA. The germline gives CDR1 ENHRY, CDR2 SYGVKD. CDR3 length: 14 residues. The CDR3 is CAINTGTDFGTQYF.

The gene calls are TRBV7-2 and TRBJ2-2; the TCRdb call, TRBD1, lacks DNA for checking. Germline CDR1 reads SGHTA; CDR2 reads FQGNSA. The CDR3 totals 13 residues. The CDR3: CAGGTGNTGELFF.

The chain combines TRBV6-2 or TRBV6-3 with TRBJ2-5; TCRdb picks TRBD2, but there is no DNA to check that call. Germline lookup yields CDR1 MNHEY and CDR2 SVGEGT. There are 15 residues in the CDR3. CDR3 residues: CASSYPAGGVETQYF.